This T cell receptor (beta chain) emerged from a study of OX40 agonist ivuxolimab in advanced cancers. Repertoires were generated with immunoSEQ multiplex PCR, while TCRdb's copy carries only in-frame clones and drops some. This table holds about 23,000 clones, 88% found once. Germline CDR1 reads SGHRS; CDR2 reads YFSETQ. The CDR3 is made up of 17 amino acids. J gave up 2 bases and V 4 bases, and 7 bases lay outside the gene matches. The chain couples TRBV5-1 to TRBJ2-3; 13 bases match TRBD2. The TCR was taken from an adult with an advanced solid tumor such as melanoma, head and neck, liver or kidney cancer. The sample here was CD4+ or CD8+ T cells sorted from blood, taken in a trial of the OX40 agonist ivuxolimab. CDR3 amino acids: CASSPGTSGDVTDTQYF. The CDR3 coding sequence is TGCGCCAGCAGCCCCGGGACTAGCGGGGACGTCACAGATACGCAGTATTTT.